Each of the 4 T cell receptor beta chains below was sequenced from the same sample in a study of blood T cell repertoires in COVID-19 (dated by TCRdb to 2020 to 2021). Libraries were constructed by the immunoSEQ multiplex PCR assay. Not all clones reach the TCRdb copy of this immuneACCESS table, which keeps in-frame sequences only. Checked studies attribute under half of the gap to unresolved V genes and leave the rest unexplained. The sample yields over 120,000 clones; approximately 90% were counted once. The top ten hold roughly 1% of the sample. Sequencing input: peripheral blood. Receptor source: a woman aged 45-65 years with acute or convalescent COVID-19.

The chain has TRBV19 and TRBJ1-2; TRBD1 matches 7 bases. Trimming at V came to 7 bases and at J to 7 bases, leaving 6 bases not matched to a gene. The germline CDR1 and CDR2 sequences are LNHDA and SQIVND (reference sequence). This CDR3 has 12 residues. The CDR3 DNA sequence: TGTGCCAGTAACCTGGACAGGTCTGGCTACACCTTC. Its translation: CASNLDRSGYTF. The entire variable domain, with the rest obtained from reference TRBV19 and TRBJ1-2, is as follows: DGGITQSPKYLFRKEGQNVTLSCEQNLNHDAMYWYRQDPGQGLRLIYYSQIVNDFQKGDIAEGYSVSREKKESFPLTVTSAQKNPTAFYLCASNLDRSGYTFGSGTRLTVV.

The chain has TRBV6-6 and TRBJ1-3; D may be TRBD1 (6 bases). Trimming removed 1 base from V and 3 bases from J, with 13 bases in between. The length of the CDR3 is 16 residues. The germline V gene has CDR1 MNHNY and CDR2 SVGAGI (reference sequence). CDR3 amino acids: CASSYFPRGHGNTIYF. The CDR3 DNA follows: TGTGCCAGCAGTTACTTCCCCAGGGGCCATGGAAACACCATATATTTT.

This chain connects TRBV11-2 to TRBJ1-1; D gene uncertain. V shed 5 bases and J shed 11 bases, with 18 bases lying between them. There are 13 residues in the CDR3. Germline-derived CDR1 and CDR2 are SGHAT and FQNNGV. The CDR3 spells CASSPASSERAFF. Here the CDR3 DNA reads TGTGCCAGCAGCCCTGCGTCTTCGGAGAGGGCTTTCTTT.

This clone has only a few counts. This chain uses TRBV19 with TRBJ1-2; TRBD1 aligns across 9 bases. The V gene's germline CDR1 is LNHDA and CDR2 SQIVND (reference sequence). This CDR3 has 15 amino acids. The V segment lost 1 base and the J segment 6 bases; nucleotides outside the gene matches: 6. The chain's CDR3 is CASSIVDRGRHGYTF. Here the CDR3 DNA reads TGTGCCAGTAGTATAGTGGACAGGGGTAGGCATGGCTACACCTTC.